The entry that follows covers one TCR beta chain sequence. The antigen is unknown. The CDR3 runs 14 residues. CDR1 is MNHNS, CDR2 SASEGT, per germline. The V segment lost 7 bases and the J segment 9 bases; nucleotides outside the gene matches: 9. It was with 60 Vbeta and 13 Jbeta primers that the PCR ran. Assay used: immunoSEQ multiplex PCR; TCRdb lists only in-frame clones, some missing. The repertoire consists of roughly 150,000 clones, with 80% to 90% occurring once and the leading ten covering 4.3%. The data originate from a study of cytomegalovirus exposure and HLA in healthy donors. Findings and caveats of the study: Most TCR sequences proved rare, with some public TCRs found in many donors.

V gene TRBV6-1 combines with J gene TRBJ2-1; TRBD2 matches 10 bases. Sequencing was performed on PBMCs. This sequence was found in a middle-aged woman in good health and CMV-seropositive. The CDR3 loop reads CASTRLAGPVEQFF. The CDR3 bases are TGTGCCAGCACCCGACTAGCGGGTCCCGTTGAGCAGTTCTTC.